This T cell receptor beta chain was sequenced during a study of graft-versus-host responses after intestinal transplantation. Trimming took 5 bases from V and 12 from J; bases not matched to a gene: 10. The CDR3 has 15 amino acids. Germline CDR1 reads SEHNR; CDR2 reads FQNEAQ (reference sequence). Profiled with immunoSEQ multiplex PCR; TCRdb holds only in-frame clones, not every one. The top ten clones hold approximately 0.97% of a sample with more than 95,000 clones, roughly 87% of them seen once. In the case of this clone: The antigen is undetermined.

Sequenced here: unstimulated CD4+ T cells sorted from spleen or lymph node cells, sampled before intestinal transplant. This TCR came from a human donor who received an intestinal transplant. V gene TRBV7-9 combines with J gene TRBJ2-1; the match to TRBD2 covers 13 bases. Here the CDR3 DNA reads TGTGCCAGCAGCGCCGGGACTAGCGGGGTAGGTGGGCAGTTCTTC. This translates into CASSAGTSGVGGQFF.